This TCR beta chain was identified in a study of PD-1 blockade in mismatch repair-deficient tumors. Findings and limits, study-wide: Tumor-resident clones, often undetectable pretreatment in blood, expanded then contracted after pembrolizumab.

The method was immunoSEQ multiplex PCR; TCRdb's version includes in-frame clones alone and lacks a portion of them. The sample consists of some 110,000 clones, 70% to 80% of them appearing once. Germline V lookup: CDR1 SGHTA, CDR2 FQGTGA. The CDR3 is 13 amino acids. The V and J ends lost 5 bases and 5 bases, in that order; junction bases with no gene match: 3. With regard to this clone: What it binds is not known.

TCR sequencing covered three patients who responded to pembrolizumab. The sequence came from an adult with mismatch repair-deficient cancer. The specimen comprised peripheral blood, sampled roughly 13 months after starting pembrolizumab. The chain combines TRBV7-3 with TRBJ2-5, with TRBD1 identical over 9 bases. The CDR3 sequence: CASSRQGGETQYF. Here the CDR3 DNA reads TGTGCCAGCAGCCGACAGGGGGGGGAGACCCAGTACTTC.